The source of this T cell receptor beta chain is a study of shared T cell receptors in the human thymus. The CDR3 is 13 residues long. CDR1 and CDR2 from the germline V gene are WSHSY and SAAADI. Repertoires were generated with immunoSEQ multiplex PCR, while TCRdb's copy carries only in-frame clones and drops some. The sample has hundreds of thousands of clones; roughly 88% are singletons. This sample was also put to use in a study of human thymus T cells. From that paper: Thymus tissue was removed during corrective cardiac surgery.

The J gene is TRBJ2-5, the V gene TRBV10-2; 7 positions match TRBD1. The DNA end is more similar to TRBJ2-7, so the J call may be wrong. The TCR comes from a girl under three years old with a congenital heart defect. The specimen was thymocytes. CDR3 DNA: TGCGCCAGCAGTAGCAGGGGGTCCAACGAGCAGTACTTC. It yields the protein CASSSRGSNEQYF.